This T cell receptor beta chain comes out of a study of cytomegalovirus exposure and HLA in healthy donors. V was pared by 0 bases and J by 2 bases, with 6 bases of the junction left unmatched. This CDR3 spans 17 amino acids. Per germline, CDR1 GTSNPN and CDR2 SVGIG (reference sequence). Study-wide results and caveats: Overall, approximately 150 TCR beta chains were annotated as cytomegalovirus-associated. Most TCR sequences were uncommon, yet certain public TCRs appeared in many donors.

Only in-frame clones appear in the TCRdb table, and some are missing; sequencing was by immunoSEQ multiplex PCR. The sample contains 150,000 to 200,000 clones, about 85% of which appear only once. Details on this clone: Its antigen is as yet unknown.

While the first cohort had fewer than 850 subjects, the donors belonged to the separate validation cohort of about 110 subjects. The sequence came from a man aged 18 to 35 in good health and CMV-seropositive. V and J are TRBV30 and TRBJ2-7; 14 bases are a match to TRBD2. Sequencing was done on a sample of PBMCs. The CDR3 region is CAWSVLWTSGRTYEQYF. The CDR3 DNA follows: TGTGCCTGGAGTGTACTTTGGACTAGCGGGAGGACCTACGAGCAGTACTTC.